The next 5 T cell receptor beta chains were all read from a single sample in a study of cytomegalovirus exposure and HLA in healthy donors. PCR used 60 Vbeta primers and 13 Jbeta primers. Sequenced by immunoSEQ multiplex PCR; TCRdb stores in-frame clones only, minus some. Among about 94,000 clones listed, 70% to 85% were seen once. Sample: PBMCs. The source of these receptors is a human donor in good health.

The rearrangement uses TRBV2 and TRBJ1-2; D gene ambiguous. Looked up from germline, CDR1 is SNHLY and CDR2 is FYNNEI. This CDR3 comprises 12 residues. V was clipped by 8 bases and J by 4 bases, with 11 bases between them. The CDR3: CASFGRGYGYTF. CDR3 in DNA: TGTGCCAGCTTTGGGCGGGGCTATGGCTACACCTTC.

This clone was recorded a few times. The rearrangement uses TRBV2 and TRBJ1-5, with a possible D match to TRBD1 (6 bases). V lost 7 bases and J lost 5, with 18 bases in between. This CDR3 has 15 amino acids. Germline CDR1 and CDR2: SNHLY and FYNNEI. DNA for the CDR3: TGTGCCAGCAAGTTAAGTGGGGGCAGAGATCAGCCCCAGCATTTT. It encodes CASKLSGGRDQPQHF.

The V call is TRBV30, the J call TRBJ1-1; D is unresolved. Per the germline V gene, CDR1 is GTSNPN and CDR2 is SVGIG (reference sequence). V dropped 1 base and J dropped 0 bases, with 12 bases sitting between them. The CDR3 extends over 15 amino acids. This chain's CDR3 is CAWSDLGGVNTEAFF. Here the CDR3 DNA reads TGTGCCTGGAGTGACCTAGGCGGGGTGAACACTGAAGCTTTCTTT.

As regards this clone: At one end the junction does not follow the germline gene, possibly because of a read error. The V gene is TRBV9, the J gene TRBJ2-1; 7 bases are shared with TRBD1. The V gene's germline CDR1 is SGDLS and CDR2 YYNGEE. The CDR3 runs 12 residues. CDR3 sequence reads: CAGSVGGHEQFF. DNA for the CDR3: TGTGCCGGCAGCGTAGGGGGCCATGAGCAGTTCTTC.

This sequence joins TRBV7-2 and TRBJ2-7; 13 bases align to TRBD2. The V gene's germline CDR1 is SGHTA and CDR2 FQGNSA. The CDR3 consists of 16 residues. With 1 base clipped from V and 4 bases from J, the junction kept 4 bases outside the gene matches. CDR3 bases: TGTGCCAGCAGCTTAGGGGGACTAGCGGGATCATACGAGCAGTACTTC. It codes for CASSLGGLAGSYEQYF.